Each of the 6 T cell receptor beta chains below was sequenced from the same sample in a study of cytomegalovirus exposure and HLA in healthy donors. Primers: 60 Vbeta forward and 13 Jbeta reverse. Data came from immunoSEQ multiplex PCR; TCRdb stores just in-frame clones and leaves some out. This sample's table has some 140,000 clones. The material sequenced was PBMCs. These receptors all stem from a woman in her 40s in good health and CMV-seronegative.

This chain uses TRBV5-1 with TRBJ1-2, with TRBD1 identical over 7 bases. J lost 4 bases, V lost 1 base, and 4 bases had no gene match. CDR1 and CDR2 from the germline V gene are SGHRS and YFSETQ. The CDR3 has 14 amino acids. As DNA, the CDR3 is TGCGCCAGCAGCTTGACAGGGGAGCCCTATGGCTACACCTTC. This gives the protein CASSLTGEPYGYTF.

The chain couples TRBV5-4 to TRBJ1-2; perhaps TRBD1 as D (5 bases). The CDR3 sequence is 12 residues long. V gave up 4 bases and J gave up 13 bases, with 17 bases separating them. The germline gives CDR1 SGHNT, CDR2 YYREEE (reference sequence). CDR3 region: CASSDGRAPSTF. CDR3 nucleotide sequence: TGTGCCAGCAGCGATGGCAGGGCTCCCTCCACCTTC.

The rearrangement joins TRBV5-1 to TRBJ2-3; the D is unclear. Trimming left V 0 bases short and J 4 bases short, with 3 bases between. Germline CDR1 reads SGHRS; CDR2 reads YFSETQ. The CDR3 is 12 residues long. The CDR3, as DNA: TGCGCCAGCAGCTTGGCTTCAGATACGCAGTATTTT. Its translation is CASSLASDTQYF.

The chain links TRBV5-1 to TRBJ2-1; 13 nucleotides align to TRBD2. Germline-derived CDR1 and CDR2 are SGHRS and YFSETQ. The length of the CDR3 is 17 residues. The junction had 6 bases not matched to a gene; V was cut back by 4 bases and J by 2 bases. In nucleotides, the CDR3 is TGCGCCAGCAGCCCCAAACTAGCGGGGGGGCCCTACAATGAGCAGTTCTTC. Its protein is CASSPKLAGGPYNEQFF. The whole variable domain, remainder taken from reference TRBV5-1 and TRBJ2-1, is KAGVTQTPRYLIKTRGQQVTLSCSPISGHRSVSWYQQTPGQGLQFLFEYFSETQRNKGNFPGRFSGRQFSNSRSEMNVSTLELGDSALYLCASSPKLAGGPYNEQFFGPGTRLTVL.

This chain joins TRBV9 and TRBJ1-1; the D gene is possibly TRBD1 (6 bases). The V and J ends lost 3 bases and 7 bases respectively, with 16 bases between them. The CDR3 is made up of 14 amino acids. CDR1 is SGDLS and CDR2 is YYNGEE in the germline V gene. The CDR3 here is CASSARQVGDEAFF. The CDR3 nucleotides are TGTGCCAGCAGCGCGCGACAGGTCGGCGATGAAGCTTTCTTT.

As DNA, the CDR3 is TGCGCCAGCAGCTTGGCAACAGGGGCGATGATGGCTTTCTTT. Translation gives CASSLATGAMMAFF. V gene TRBV5-1 combines with J gene TRBJ1-1; the match to TRBD1 covers 7 bases. The CDR3 spans 14 residues. Losses at the gene ends were 0 bases for V and 11 bases for J; bases not matched to a gene: 10. Germline V gene data show CDR1 as SGHRS and CDR2 as YFSETQ.